This T cell receptor (beta chain) derives from a study of blood T cell repertoires in COVID-19. Across the whole study: COVID-19 samples, acute and convalescent, were from the United States, Italy and Spain. Sources were T cells, B-cell-depleted T cells, or PBMCs; the material itself was cDNA or gDNA.

The repertoire was sequenced with immunoSEQ multiplex PCR; TCRdb's copy has only in-frame clones and lacks some. The sample contains about 200,000 clones, just over 85% of which appear only once. The CDR3 is made up of 14 amino acids. Germline trimming cut 3 bases from V and 10 bases from J; bases unmatched to any gene: 11. Germline CDR1 is SNHLY and CDR2 is FYNNEI. Specimen: peripheral blood. The V and J genes are TRBV2 and TRBJ1-1; 7 bases fit TRBD1. This TCR was recovered from a man younger than 40 who had recovered from COVID-19. CDR3 region: CASSDGTGAGGAFF. DNA for the CDR3: TGTGCCAGCAGTGACGGTACAGGGGCCGGAGGAGCTTTCTTT.